The clone carrying this TCR beta chain was picked up many times. Its matching antigen is unknown. This entry belongs to a study of blood T cells in healthy people across ages. Broader study findings: Shifts in expanded clonotypes may have been confounded by donor CMV status, which was unknown. Getting older went along with TCR beta diversity per million T cells dropping roughly linearly.

A second PCR of about 7 to 12 cycles used a sample-barcoded 5' primer and a J-beta primer mix. TCRdb re-called the 5' RACE reads with MiXCR, one entry per CDR3 protein. The sample shows some 690,000 distinct CDR3 sequences, roughly 20% of them seen only once. Germline CDR1 and CDR2: SGHRS and YFSETQ. V lost 2 bases to trimming and J lost 1 base, with 6 bases between them. The CDR3 covers 13 residues. The V call is TRBV5-1, the J call TRBJ2-5; D is unresolved. The TCR sequence derives from a man between 65 and 79 years old in good health. Sample: blood. The CDR3 region has the DNA TGCGCCAGCAGCTTAGAAGCCCAAGAGACCCAGTACTTC. This sequence encodes CASSLEAQETQYF.